A selection of T cell receptor beta chains follows, all from one sample in a study of shared clonotypes between healthy human individuals. Sequenced by immunoSEQ multiplex PCR; TCRdb stores in-frame clones only, minus some. The profile covers roughly 1,600,000 clones, with just under 99% appearing a single time and 0.36% taken by the ten largest. The specimen was naive CD4+ T cells sorted from blood. Receptors originate from a man younger than 45 in good health. Each CDR3 is given with its conserved first and last residue. D genes are given only for firm matches. Part of the rows lack a size; the others show once, few, many or a class for expanded clones.

NA	TRBJ1-1	TRBV5-4	NA	CASSGIVQGNTEAFF	TGTGCCAGCAGCGGGATAGTACAGGGAAACACTGAAGCTTTCTTT
NA	TRBJ2-7	TRBV29-1	NA	CSASANRASYEQYF	TGCAGCGCTAGTGCTAATCGGGCCTCCTACGAGCAGTACTTC
NA	TRBJ2-1	TRBV5-5	NA	CASSLNSGLNNEQFF	TGTGCCAGCAGCTTAAATTCGGGACTCAACAATGAGCAGTTCTTC
TRBD2	TRBJ2-3	TRBV5-6	NA	CASSLEGGLVLRTQYF	TGTGCCAGCAGCTTGGAGGGGGGACTAGTCCTCCGCACGCAGTATTTT
NA	TRBJ2-7	TRBV19	NA	CASSKTGPSYEQYF	TGTGCCAGCTCGAAAACAGGGCCCTCCTACGAGCAGTACTTC
TRBD2	TRBJ2-3	TRBV15	NA	CATSRRTSGRPDTQYF	TGTGCCACCAGCAGACGGACTAGCGGGAGGCCAGATACGCAGTATTTT
NA	TRBJ2-2	TRBV4-3	NA	CASSQDWVLGSAQVTGELFF	TGCGCCAGCAGCCAAGATTGGGTTCTAGGTTCGGCACAGGTCACCGGGGAGCTGTTTTTT
NA	TRBJ2-7	TRBV28	NA	CASSSHITRLLYF	TGTGCCAGCAGTTCGCATATAACACGGTTGTTGTACTTC
NA	TRBJ2-1	TRBV15	once	CATSRAGGRNEQFF	TGTGCCACCAGCAGAGCCGGAGGGAGGAATGAGCAGTTCTTC
TRBD1	TRBJ1-1	TRBV30	NA	CAWSRDSPNTEAFF	TGTGCCTGGAGTCGGGACAGCCCGAACACTGAAGCTTTCTTT
TRBD2	TRBJ2-7	TRBV28	NA	CASSLAGVYEQYF	TGTGCCAGCAGTCTAGCGGGAGTATACGAGCAGTACTTC
NA	TRBJ2-1	TRBV29-1	NA	CSSWGGRGPDGLAAAQEQFF	TGCAGCTCATGGGGGGGGCGGGGCCCGGACGGCCTAGCGGCGGCCCAAGAGCAGTTCTTC
NA	TRBJ1-1	TRBV7-9	NA	CASSLGVNAEAFF	TGTGCCAGCAGCTTAGGGGTTAACGCTGAAGCTTTCTTT
NA	TRBJ2-7	TRBV27	NA	CASSLFSSRDRYEQYF	TGTGCCAGCAGTTTATTCTCGTCCCGGGACCGCTACGAGCAGTACTTC
NA	TRBJ1-2	TRBV15	once	CATSRASEVTYGYTF	TGTGCCACCAGCAGAGCGTCAGAGGTTACCTATGGCTACACCTTC
TRBD1	TRBJ2-1	TRBV2	NA	CASSERAGGRNEQFF	TGTGCCAGCAGCGAACGGGCAGGGGGTCGCAATGAGCAGTTCTTC
NA	TRBJ2-7	TRBV19	NA	CASSIRQGDSEQYF	TGTGCCAGTAGTATACGGCAGGGAGACTCCGAGCAGTACTTC
NA	TRBJ2-1	TRBV27	NA	CASIGGDTVNEQFF	TGTGCCAGCATCGGGGGAGATACCGTCAATGAGCAGTTCTTC
NA	TRBJ2-2	TRBV19	NA	CASRGGIGGTGELFF	TGTGCCAGCCGTGGTGGTATCGGCGGCACCGGGGAGCTGTTTTTT
TRBD2	TRBJ2-5	TRBV9	NA	CASSVGGLAGVWETQYF	TGTGCCAGCAGCGTAGGGGGACTAGCGGGAGTTTGGGAGACCCAGTACTTC
NA	TRBJ2-7	TRBV7-2	NA	CASSLARYEQYF	TGTGCCAGCAGCTTAGCGCGCTACGAGCAGTACTTC
TRBD2	TRBJ2-7	TRBV5-1	NA	CASSPKGREVSYEQYF	TGCGCCAGCAGCCCCAAGGGGCGGGAGGTTTCCTACGAGCAGTACTTC
NA	TRBJ2-1	TRBV15	NA	CATSRDVNAGNEQFF	TGTGCCACCAGCAGAGATGTCAATGCAGGGAATGAGCAGTTCTTC
NA	TRBJ2-7	TRBV18	NA	CASSPPAGLLVEQYF	TGTGCCAGCTCACCACCTGCAGGGCTCCTAGTCGAGCAGTACTTC
NA	TRBJ2-3	TRBV9	NA	CASSVVPGTDTQYF	TGTGCCAGCAGCGTGGTACCAGGCACAGATACGCAGTATTTT
NA	TRBJ1-4	TRBV7-9	NA	CASSSMVGHVGEKLFF	TGTGCCAGCAGCTCCATGGTCGGACACGTTGGAGAAAAACTGTTTTTT